This entry describes one TCR beta chain. Its matching antigen is unknown. Likely a read error: the CDR3 ends without its conserved phenylalanine or tryptophan. TCRdb processed the PCR reads anew with MiXCR; each CDR3 protein has one entry. Seen here are some 88,000 distinct CDR3 sequences, around 20% observed once, and the top ten hold roughly 1%. The data were taken from a study of molecular identifiers for immune sequencing clone quantification. The junction had 7 bases not matched to a gene; V was cut back by 0 bases and J by 2 bases. The CDR3 loop spans 15 amino acids. CDR1 and CDR2 (germline): DFQATT, SNEGSKA (reference sequence). Study-level points and caveats: The study found clones above 20 RNA copies held over 98% of effector molecules and under 1% in naive cells.

Sequencing was done on a sample of naive CD8+ T cells from blood, with Jurkat cell RNA spiked in. Subset here: FACS-sorted CD8+CD4-CCR7+CD45RA+ naive T cells. The clonotype comes from a human donor in good health. Some libraries in this study had Jurkat cell RNA spiked in. V and J are TRBV20-1 and TRBJ2-7, with TRBD2 identical over 7 bases. The CDR3 sequence: CSARDLGGETYEQYL. Written as DNA, the CDR3 is TGCAGTGCTAGAGATTTGGGGGGGGAAACCTACGAGCAGTACCTC.